This T cell receptor beta chain was documented in a study of T cells after yellow fever vaccination. Via MiXCR, TCRdb re-called the 5' RACE reads, giving one row per CDR3 protein. The profile covers 610,000 or so distinct CDR3 sequences, with over 9% appearing a single time and 14% to 15% taken by the ten largest. This clonotype has a handful of counts. What it binds is not known. The CDR3 spans 13 residues. Germline values: CDR1 SGHDN, CDR2 FVKESK. V dropped 1 base and J dropped 10 bases, with 8 bases sitting between them. Study-level findings and limits: Reappearance after the booster was seen for most primary-vaccination clones, at 95% to 96% CD4 and around 90% CD8.

The sequence was obtained from a man in his thirties or forties who received the YFV17D yellow fever vaccine. The sequencing used PBMCs, collected on the day of the yellow fever booster vaccination. The V and J genes are TRBV14 and TRBJ1-6, with D possibly being TRBD1 (6 bases). The CDR3 here is CASSQVGGSPLHF. The CDR3 bases are TGTGCCAGCAGCCAAGTAGGGGGGTCACCCCTCCACTTT.